These 17 T cell receptor beta chains came from one sample sequenced in a study of blood T cells in healthy people across ages. The second PCR ran 7 to 11 cycles with a sample-barcoded 5' primer and J-beta primers. TCRdb processed the 5' RACE reads anew with MiXCR; each CDR3 protein has one entry. The sample shows 800,000 or so distinct CDR3 sequences, 35% to 60% of them seen only once. Specimen: blood. All receptors derive from a man aged 80 or over in good health.

For the CDR3, the DNA is TGTGCCAGCAGATCTATGAGGAGCGGGACAGATACGCAGTATTTT. Protein sequence: CASRSMRSGTDTQYF. This chain joins TRBV28 and TRBJ2-3, with D maybe TRBD2 (6 bases). Germline lookup yields CDR1 MDHEN and CDR2 SYDVKM. The V end lost 6 bases, the J end lost 3 bases, and 16 bases lay between the germline ends. The CDR3 consists of 15 residues. The full variable domain, rest sourced from reference TRBV28 and TRBJ2-3, is DVKVTQSSRYLVKRTGEKVFLECVQDMDHENMFWYRQDPGLGLRLIYFSYDVKMKEKGDIPEGYSVSREKKERFSLILESASTNQTSMYLCASRSMRSGTDTQYFGPGTRLTVL.

The chain combines TRBV12-3 or TRBV12-4 with TRBJ2-3; 7 bases match TRBD2. The V and J ends lost 11 bases and 4 bases, in that order; junction bases with no gene match: 18. The CDR3 extends over 16 amino acids. The CDR3 sequence is CARHHLLAPRADTQYF. The CDR3 DNA reads TGTGCCCGCCACCATCTACTAGCGCCAAGGGCAGATACGCAGTATTTT.

As regards this clonotype: This may stem from a read error, because a much larger clone lies one nucleotide away. This chain links TRBV7-2 with TRBJ2-4, with 7 bases matching TRBD2. Germline loops: CDR1 SGHTA, CDR2 FQGNSA. The CDR3 is 15 amino acids. J was trimmed by 13 bases and V by 4 bases; bases with no gene match: 16. DNA of the CDR3: TGTGCCAGCAGCTCAACCGGGACTACCTACAATGAGCAGTACTTC. Encoded protein: CASSSTGTTYNEQYF.

CDR3 protein: CASSLGPNEKLFF. CDR3 nucleotide sequence: TGTGCCAGCAGTCTAGGGCCCAATGAAAAACTGTTTTTT. The gene calls are TRBV2 and TRBJ1-4; no firm D call. Germline-derived CDR1 and CDR2 are SNHLY and FYNNEI. This CDR3 spans 13 amino acids. Deletions cut 5 bases from V and 5 bases from J, with 9 bases between.

V and J are TRBV14 and TRBJ2-7; TRBD2 aligns across 8 bases. The CDR3 is made up of 15 amino acids. Looked up from germline, CDR1 is SGHDN and CDR2 is FVKESK. Trimming at V came to 1 base and at J to 7 bases, leaving 9 bases not matched to a gene. This chain's CDR3 is CASSQVLADYNEQYF. The CDR3 DNA reads TGTGCCAGCAGCCAAGTACTAGCGGATTACAATGAGCAGTACTTC.

Points on this clonotype: Germline is not matched at one junction end, which may reflect a read error. The V gene is TRBV12-3 or TRBV12-4, the J gene TRBJ2-3; TRBD2 might be the D (5 bases). The CDR3 is 13 amino acids. The CDR3 spells CASSIATSDTQYF. The CDR3 DNA sequence: TGTGCCAGCAGTATAGCGACTTCAGATACGCAGTATTTT.

The rearrangement uses TRBV29-1 and TRBJ2-1, with TRBD2 matching over 7 bases. V was pared by 2 bases and J by 9 bases, with 28 bases of the junction left unmatched. Germline CDR1 is SQVTM and CDR2 is ANQGSEA. The CDR3 sequence is 20 residues long. The CDR3 is CSVEWDYPPKGYMPRTEQFF. The CDR3 DNA reads TGCAGCGTTGAATGGGACTATCCACCTAAGGGTTACATGCCCAGAACTGAGCAGTTCTTC.

The V and J genes are TRBV4-3 and TRBJ2-3, with 8 bases identical to TRBD1. There are 15 residues in the CDR3. The junction had 6 bases not matched to a gene; V was cut back by 1 base and J by 6 bases. CDR1 is LGHNA and CDR2 is YSLEER in the germline V gene. The CDR3 spells CASSQVDRASDTQYF. As DNA, the CDR3 is TGCGCCAGCAGCCAAGTGGACAGGGCTTCGGATACGCAGTATTTT.

This clonotype was seen many times. This chain uses TRBV6-1 with TRBJ1-2; D not certain. V was clipped by 0 bases and J by 8 bases, with 10 bases between them. This CDR3 spans 13 amino acids. The germline V gene has CDR1 MNHNS and CDR2 SASEGT. Written as DNA, the CDR3 is TGTGCCAGCAGTGAAGCTCTCCTGCGGGGCTACACCTTC. This translates into CASSEALLRGYTF.

This clonotype showed up just a few times. The rearrangement uses TRBV7-9 and TRBJ2-5; 12 bases match TRBD2. After removal of 4 bases from V and 5 bases from J, the junction contained 8 bases not matched to a gene. The CDR3 is made up of 16 amino acids. Germline assignment: CDR1 SEHNR and CDR2 FQNEAQ (reference sequence). This CDR3 reads CASSYPTSGSSETQYF. The CDR3, as DNA: TGTGCCAGCAGCTACCCGACTAGCGGGAGTTCGGAGACCCAGTACTTC.

This sequence joins TRBV2 and TRBJ2-4; D remains ambiguous. TRBJ2-7 explains the end of the DNA better; the J call may be wrong. Germline V gene lookup returns CDR1 SNHLY and CDR2 FYNNEI. CDR3 length: 12 residues. The CDR3 DNA reads TGTGCCAGTAGTCAGAATACCTACGAGCAGTACTTC. This codes for CASSQNTYEQYF.

The chain employs TRBV20-1 and TRBJ2-4, with D possibly called TRBD1 or TRBD2 (5 bases each). The J call is doubtful: the DNA matches TRBJ2-7 better. Germline-derived CDR1 and CDR2 are DFQATT and SNEGSKA (reference sequence). This CDR3 has 13 residues. In nucleotides, the CDR3 is TGCAGTGCTAGAGTCCCTGGGGGAAGCGAGCAGTACTTC. This gives the protein CSARVPGGSEQYF.

The chain joins TRBV20-1 to TRBJ2-5; D unclear. The CDR3 totals 12 residues. CDR1 is DFQATT and CDR2 is SNEGSKA in the germline V gene (reference sequence). Deletions cut 2 bases from V and 5 bases from J, with 9 bases between. For the CDR3, the DNA is TGCAGTGCTAGAAGCTGGGCGGAGACCCAGTACTTC. This translates into CSARSWAETQYF.

The genes are TRBV5-6 and TRBJ2-7, with 10 bases that match TRBD1. Germline CDR1 reads SGHDT; CDR2 reads YYEEEE. The CDR3 loop spans 16 amino acids. V was clipped by 4 bases and J by 6 bases; unmatched bases: 13. The CDR3 loop reads CASSRVFRDRGSEQYF. CDR3 in DNA: TGTGCCAGCAGCAGGGTGTTCCGGGACAGGGGTTCCGAGCAGTACTTC.

As for this clonotype: This may come from a read error, since a much larger clone is one base off. V is TRBV20-1 and J is TRBJ2-1; D gene ambiguous. The CDR3 is made up of 11 amino acids. CDR1 is DFQATT, CDR2 SNEGSKA, per germline (reference sequence). CDR3 loop: CSARIVDERFF. CDR3 DNA sequence: TGCAGTGCTAGGATCGTTGATGAGCGGTTCTTC.

The V and J genes are TRBV7-9 and TRBJ2-7; 7 nucleotides align to TRBD2. Germline loops: CDR1 SEHNR, CDR2 FQNEAQ (reference sequence). Germline trimming cut 4 bases from V and 3 bases from J; bases unmatched to any gene: 3. The CDR3 is 13 residues long. The CDR3 nucleotides read TGTGCCAGCAGCTCGCGGGGGAGCTACGAGCAGTACTTC. Protein product: CASSSRGSYEQYF. Supplemented by reference TRBV7-9 and TRBJ2-7, the full variable domain reads DTGVSQNPRHKITKRGQNVTFRCDPISEHNRLYWYRQTLGQGPEFLTYFQNEAQLEKSRLLSDRFSAERPKGSFSTLEIQRTEQGDSAMYLCASSSRGSYEQYFGPGTRLTVT.

The V gene is TRBV12-3 or TRBV12-4, the J gene TRBJ1-1, with D possibly being TRBD1 (5 bases). The V end was cut by 4 bases, the J end by 1 base, with 10 bases between. The CDR3 totals 14 residues. The CDR3 DNA reads TGTGCCAGCAGTTCCTCCGACAGGAACACTGAAGCTTTCTTT. Translated: CASSSSDRNTEAFF.